This T cell receptor (beta chain) was recorded in a study of cytomegalovirus exposure and HLA in healthy donors. The overall study: Ancestry clustering placed more than 65% of more than 350 genotyped donors in the Caucasian-associated cluster.

It was healthy bone marrow donors who served as donors. The primer mix had 60 Vbeta and 13 Jbeta primers. Sequencing used immunoSEQ multiplex PCR; TCRdb keeps in-frame clones, though not all of them. Of some 140,000 clones listed, around 77% are singletons. The CDR3 is made up of 15 amino acids. The ends lost 3 bases at V and 6 bases at J; junction bases unmatched: 7. Germline V gene lookup returns CDR1 SGDLS and CDR2 YYNGEE. Study-level points and caveats: With later analysis, a missense DCLRE1C variant became linked to TCR beta V- and J-gene trimming. Reported findings show TCR beta sequences accurately forecast HLA-A and HLA-B alleles in most subjects.

This clone has only one observation. Antigen specificity is unknown. The clonotype originates from a young man in good health and CMV-seronegative. The sample comprised PBMCs. The rearrangement uses TRBV9 and TRBJ2-3, with 10 positions matching TRBD2. DNA for the CDR3: TGTGCCAGCAGCGAGGGGGGACTAGCGCCTGATACGCAGTATTTT. Protein sequence: CASSEGGLAPDTQYF.